Listed below are T cell receptor beta chains from one sample, sequenced in a study of T cells in Graves' hyperthyroidism and ophthalmopathy. TCRdb reanalysed the multiplex PCR reads using MiXCR and keeps one entry per CDR3 protein. Of approximately 95,000 distinct CDR3 sequences detected, approximately 40% appear once; the ten largest clones hold approximately 10%. The specimen sequenced was peripheral blood or thyroid tissue (not recorded which). These receptors all stem from a woman in her twenties or thirties with Graves' hyperthyroidism. Each CDR3 is given with its conserved first and last residue.

cdr3_length: 17; v_call: TRBV2; cdr3_aa: CASSEGVLRSANEKLFF
cdr3_length: 15; v_call: TRBV7-3; cdr3_aa: CASSLEGRENSPLHF
cdr3_length: 14; v_call: TRBV9; cdr3_aa: CASSVAPGTDTQYF
cdr3_length: 12; v_call: TRBV6-4; cdr3_aa: CATQTYNYGYTF
cdr3_length: 14; v_call: TRBV9; cdr3_aa: CASSVGQSKETQYF
cdr3_length: 14; v_call: TRBV6-5; cdr3_aa: CASRGQSSYNEQFF
cdr3_length: 17; v_call: TRBV19; cdr3_aa: CASSIDHWAGGYQPQHF
cdr3_length: 15; v_call: TRBV28; cdr3_aa: CASTPGAGDPDTQYF
cdr3_length: 14; v_call: TRBV28; cdr3_aa: CASSLCTAQVTQYF
cdr3_length: 16; v_call: TRBV4-2; cdr3_aa: CASSQTQGANTGELFF
cdr3_length: 15; v_call: TRBV28; cdr3_aa: CASNPPGQMNTEAFF
cdr3_length: 11; v_call: TRBV5-6; cdr3_aa: CASSLFGEQYF
cdr3_length: 15; v_call: TRBV2; cdr3_aa: CASSAQRHTRETQYF
cdr3_length: 16; v_call: TRBV5-1; cdr3_aa: CASSLERLTFNYGYTF
cdr3_length: 15; v_call: TRBV7-2; cdr3_aa: CASSLAGTPDYEQYF
cdr3_length: 13; v_call: TRBV2; cdr3_aa: CASTLAGVNEQYF
cdr3_length: 14; v_call: TRBV10-3; cdr3_aa: CAISELESTDTQYF
cdr3_length: 12; v_call: TRBV6-5; cdr3_aa: CASSRTAGKLFF
cdr3_length: 15; v_call: TRBV28; cdr3_aa: CASSLNRGLNQPQHF
cdr3_length: 14; v_call: TRBV27; cdr3_aa: CASSLVLGNSPLHF
cdr3_length: 17; v_call: TRBV7-9; cdr3_aa: CASSFWAKAGVTYEQYF
cdr3_length: 15; v_call: TRBV7-2; cdr3_aa: CASSWYWREFDTQYF
cdr3_length: 14; v_call: TRBV12-3/TRBV12-4; cdr3_aa: CASSPPTGGAGYTF
cdr3_length: 17; v_call: TRBV7-9; cdr3_aa: CAWSVFRGGTGSYEQYF
cdr3_length: 14; v_call: TRBV14; cdr3_aa: CASSQGRGSYGYTF
cdr3_length: 13; v_call: TRBV2; cdr3_aa: CACSAREGYGYTF
cdr3_length: 16; v_call: TRBV9; cdr3_aa: CASSVEMSSGANVLTF
cdr3_length: 13; v_call: TRBV6-1; cdr3_aa: CASRRGGAGGYTF
cdr3_length: 13; v_call: TRBV10-3; cdr3_aa: CAISNRSGTEAFF
cdr3_length: 13; v_call: TRBV20-1; cdr3_aa: CSASRTADSEQYF
cdr3_length: 14; v_call: TRBV5-1; cdr3_aa: CASNLQSGQETQYF
cdr3_length: 17; v_call: TRBV5-1; cdr3_aa: CASSFQGDYNLNTEAFF
cdr3_length: 14; v_call: TRBV5-1; cdr3_aa: CASSFPGGDTEAFF
cdr3_length: 13; v_call: TRBV10-2; cdr3_aa: CASTRDSPNEQYF
cdr3_length: 12; v_call: TRBV29-1; cdr3_aa: CSVVTGRDGYTF
cdr3_length: 15; v_call: TRBV10-3; cdr3_aa: CAITGDANYGYTIYF
cdr3_length: 15; v_call: TRBV6-6; cdr3_aa: CASSYSALERSPLHF
cdr3_length: 14; v_call: TRBV7-9; cdr3_aa: CASSLRAGGTEALF
cdr3_length: 16; v_call: TRBV7-9; cdr3_aa: CASSTRTGGSGNTIYF
cdr3_length: 13; v_call: TRBV10-3; cdr3_aa: CAIRRPGQRGYTF
cdr3_length: 14; v_call: TRBV7-3; cdr3_aa: CASSRGDSNQPQHF
cdr3_length: 14; v_call: TRBV7-3; cdr3_aa: CASSLRAGVTEAFF
cdr3_length: 11; v_call: TRBV29-1; cdr3_aa: CSAKEGTEAFF
cdr3_length: 15; v_call: TRBV20-1; cdr3_aa: CSAQEIAGTPDTQYF
cdr3_length: 10; v_call: TRBV20-1; cdr3_aa: CSELAETQYF
cdr3_length: 13; v_call: TRBV6-6; cdr3_aa: CASRAGEDETQYF